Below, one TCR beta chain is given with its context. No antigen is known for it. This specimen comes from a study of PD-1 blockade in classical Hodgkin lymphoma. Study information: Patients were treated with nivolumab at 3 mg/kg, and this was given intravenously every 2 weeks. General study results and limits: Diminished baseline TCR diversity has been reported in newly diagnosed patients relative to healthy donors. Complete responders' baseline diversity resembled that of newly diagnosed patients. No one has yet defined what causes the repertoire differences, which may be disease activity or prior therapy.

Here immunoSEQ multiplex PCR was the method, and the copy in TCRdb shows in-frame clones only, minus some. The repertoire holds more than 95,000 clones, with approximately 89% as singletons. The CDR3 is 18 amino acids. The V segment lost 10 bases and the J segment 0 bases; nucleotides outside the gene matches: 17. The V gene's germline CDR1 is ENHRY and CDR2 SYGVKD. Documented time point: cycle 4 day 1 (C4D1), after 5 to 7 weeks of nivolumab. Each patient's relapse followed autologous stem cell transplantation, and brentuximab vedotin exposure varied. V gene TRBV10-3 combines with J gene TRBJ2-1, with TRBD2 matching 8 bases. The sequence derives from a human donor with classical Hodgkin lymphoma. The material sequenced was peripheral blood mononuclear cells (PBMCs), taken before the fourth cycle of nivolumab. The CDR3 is CATRAGVGKKGSYNEQFF. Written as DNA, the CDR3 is TGTGCCACCAGAGCGGGAGTCGGTAAAAAGGGCTCCTACAATGAGCAGTTCTTC.